This TCR beta chain was found in a study of T cell clonotyping in hematopoietic cell transplantation. Study background: Recipients' pretransplant samples followed cytoreduction.

The time point: recipient sample about 28 days before transplant, after cytoreduction. TCRdb keeps only in-frame clones here, not all; method: immunoSEQ multiplex PCR. The table has tens of thousands of clones, roughly 88% seen once. Looked up from germline, CDR1 is SGHRS and CDR2 is YFSETQ. This CDR3 region has 13 residues. The V gene lost 4 bases and the J gene lost 5 bases, with 10 bases spanning the gap. The sample here was peripheral blood mononuclear cells, taken before stem cell transplant. This chain joins TRBV5-1 and TRBJ2-1; D is uncertain. The receptor's source is a man between 18 and 29 years old with biphenotypic leukemia. Some clones in this sample may be carry-over from other donors' samples. The CDR3 reads CASSVGLNNEQFF. The CDR3 region has the DNA TGCGCCAGCAGCGTGGGCCTGAACAATGAGCAGTTCTTC.